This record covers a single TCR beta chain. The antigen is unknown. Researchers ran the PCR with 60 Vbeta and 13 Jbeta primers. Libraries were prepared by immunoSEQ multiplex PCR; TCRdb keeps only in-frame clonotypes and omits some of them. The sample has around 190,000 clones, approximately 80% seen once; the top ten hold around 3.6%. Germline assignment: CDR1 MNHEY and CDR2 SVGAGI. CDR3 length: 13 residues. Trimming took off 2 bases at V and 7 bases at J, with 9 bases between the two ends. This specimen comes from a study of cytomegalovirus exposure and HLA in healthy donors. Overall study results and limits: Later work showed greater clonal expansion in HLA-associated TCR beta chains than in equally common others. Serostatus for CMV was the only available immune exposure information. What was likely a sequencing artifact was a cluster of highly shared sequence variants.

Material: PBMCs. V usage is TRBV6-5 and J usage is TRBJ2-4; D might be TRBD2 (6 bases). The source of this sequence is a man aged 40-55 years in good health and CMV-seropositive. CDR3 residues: CASSYGTFNIQYF. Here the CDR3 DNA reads TGTGCCAGCAGTTACGGGACTTTTAACATTCAGTACTTC.